Below, 13 T cell receptor beta chains from the same sample are listed, as sequenced in a study of T cells in localized non-small cell lung cancer. Sequencing used immunoSEQ multiplex PCR; TCRdb keeps in-frame clones, though not all of them. Among tens of thousands of clones, approximately 87% were seen once, and the ten largest hold approximately 2%. This sample comprised peripheral blood, obtained before any cancer treatment. The source of these receptors is a woman between 35 and 75 years old with stage I lung adenocarcinoma.

The gene calls are TRBV10-3 and TRBJ1-2; D is possibly TRBD1 (6 bases). Trimming removed 4 bases at V and 6 bases at J, with 15 bases between. Germline V gene sequence: CDR1 ENHRY, CDR2 SYGVKD. The CDR3 runs 14 residues. In DNA, the CDR3 is TGTGCCATCAGTGGACAACAGGGCCAAGATGGCTACACCTTC. Protein: CAISGQQGQDGYTF.

This clone was detected a few times. The chain links TRBV5-8 to TRBJ1-2, with TRBD1 identical over 10 bases. CDR3 length equals 15 residues. V lost 4 bases, J lost 4 bases, and 7 bases stayed unmatched. Germline CDR1 reads SGHTS; CDR2 reads YDEGEE. The CDR3 DNA is TGTGCCAGCAGCCGGAGGACAGGGGGAACCTATGGCTACACCTTC. It specifies CASSRRTGGTYGYTF.

V usage is TRBV5-1 and J usage is TRBJ2-7; the D is unclear. Germline V CDR1 and CDR2: SGHRS, YFSETQ. V lost 7 bases, J lost 2 bases, and 16 bases lay in between. This CDR3 is 14 amino acids long. The CDR3 protein is CASAWSGETYEQYF. The CDR3 DNA sequence: TGCGCCAGCGCCTGGTCGGGCGAAACCTACGAGCAGTACTTC.

As concerns this clone: The same CDR3 also results from other DNA sequences found in this sample. This chain links TRBV5-6 with TRBJ1-1; D unclear. Trimming took off 0 bases at V and 1 base at J, with 4 bases between the two ends. Germline V gene data show CDR1 as SGHDT and CDR2 as YYEEEE. The CDR3 is 13 residues long. The CDR3: CASSLVRNTEAFF. CDR3 nucleotides: TGTGCCAGCAGCTTGGTCAGGAACACTGAAGCTTTCTTT. Variable domain in full (rest from reference TRBV5-6 and TRBJ1-1): DAGVTQSPTHLIKTRGQQVTLRCSPKSGHDTVSWYQQALGQGPQFIFQYYEEEERQRGNFPDRFSGHQFPNYSSELNVNALLLGDSALYLCASSLVRNTEAFFGQGTRLTVV.

The V call is TRBV5-8, the J call TRBJ1-1; weak D call: TRBD1 (5 bases). The CDR3 runs 15 residues. Trimming cost V 2 bases and J 6 bases, with 17 bases left between them. Germline V gene lookup returns CDR1 SGHTS and CDR2 YDEGEE. The CDR3 coding sequence is TGTGCCAGCAGCTTACCTGCCAATCTGGGGGCTGAAGCTTTCTTT. Translation: CASSLPANLGAEAFF.

The V and J genes are TRBV2 and TRBJ2-1; 12 bases line up with TRBD2. This CDR3 is built from 14 residues. V was pared by 11 bases and J by 7 bases, with 9 bases of the junction left unmatched. Germline loops: CDR1 SNHLY, CDR2 FYNNEI. In DNA, the CDR3 is TGTGCCTGCCTGACTAGCGGGAGACGGAATGAGCAGTTCTTC. It yields the protein CACLTSGRRNEQFF.

The J gene is TRBJ2-7, the V gene TRBV18, with 8 positions matching TRBD2. The germline V gene encodes CDR1 KGHSH and CDR2 LQKENI. CDR3 size: 15 residues. With 3 bases clipped from V and 1 base from J, the junction kept 5 bases outside the gene matches. The CDR3: CASSPTSGFSYEQYF. CDR3 DNA: TGTGCCAGCTCACCCACTAGCGGCTTTTCCTACGAGCAGTACTTC. Full variable domain (outside the CDR3, taken from reference TRBV18 and TRBJ2-7): NAGVMQNPRHLVRRRGQEARLRCSPMKGHSHVYWYRQLPEEGLKFMVYLQKENIIDESGMPKERFSAEFPKEGPSILRIQQVVRGDSAAYFCASSPTSGFSYEQYFGPGTRLTVT.

This chain uses TRBV30 with TRBJ2-3; TRBD2 matches 10 bases. J lost 11 bases, V lost 0 bases, and 5 bases had no gene match. CDR3 length: 13 residues. The germline CDR1 and CDR2 sequences are GTSNPN and SVGIG (reference sequence). CDR3 sequence (DNA): TGTGCCTGGAGTGTCCTAGCGGGAGTAAAGCAGTATTTT. It is translated as CAWSVLAGVKQYF.

This clone occurred once. The V and J genes are TRBV6-6 and TRBJ1-2, with 12 bases that match TRBD1. This CDR3 is built from 15 residues. V gave up 6 bases and J gave up 8 bases; unmatched junction bases: 10. Germline CDR1 MNHNY, CDR2 SVGAGI (reference sequence). DNA for the CDR3: TGTGCCAGCAGACAACCGGGACAGGGGGCGCAGGGCTACACCTTC. The encoded protein is CASRQPGQGAQGYTF.

This chain links TRBV5-1 with TRBJ2-1; 11 bases match TRBD1. The V gene end was trimmed by 3 bases and the J gene end by 6 bases; junction bases not matched to a gene: 5. Per germline, CDR1 SGHRS and CDR2 YFSETQ. This CDR3 spans 15 amino acids. This chain's CDR3 is CASSSGTGGSNEQFF. The CDR3, as DNA: TGCGCCAGCAGCTCCGGGACAGGGGGGTCCAATGAGCAGTTCTTC.

The rearrangement uses TRBV29-1 and TRBJ2-2, with D perhaps TRBD2 (6 bases). Germline CDR1 and CDR2: SQVTM and ANQGSEA. CDR3 length equals 14 residues. V was pared by 7 bases and J by 1 base, with 13 bases between. The CDR3 DNA follows: TGCAGCGCCTCCGTGGGGGGGAACACCGGGGAGCTGTTTTTT. It codes for CSASVGGNTGELFF.

The chain links TRBV4-3 to TRBJ1-1; D remains ambiguous. The CDR3 consists of 16 residues. V was shortened by 1 base and J by 6 bases, with 18 bases between the two germline ends. Looked up from germline, CDR1 is LGHNA and CDR2 is YSLEER. CDR3 DNA sequence: TGCGCCAGCAGCCAAGGTTCAGGCGCCGGAGGCTCTGAAGCTTTCTTT. Its translation: CASSQGSGAGGSEAFF.

The chain uses TRBV10-2 and TRBJ1-2; D uncertain. Germline CDR1 reads WSHSY; CDR2 reads SAAADI. The CDR3 runs 15 residues. The ends were cut back, 4 bases at V and 2 bases at J, with 14 bases in the middle. The CDR3 nucleotides read TGCGCCAGCAGTGCGGTATTAACGGCAAACTATGGCTACACCTTC. Its translation: CASSAVLTANYGYTF.